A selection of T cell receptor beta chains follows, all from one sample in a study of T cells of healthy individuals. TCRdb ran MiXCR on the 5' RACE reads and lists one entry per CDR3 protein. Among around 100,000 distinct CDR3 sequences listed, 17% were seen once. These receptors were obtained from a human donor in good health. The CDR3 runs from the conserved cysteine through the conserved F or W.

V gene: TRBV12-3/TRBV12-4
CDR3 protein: CASSNYRDSEAFF

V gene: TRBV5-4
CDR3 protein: CASSTGQGVSDMQYF

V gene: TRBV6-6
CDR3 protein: CASSGPPTAYEQYF

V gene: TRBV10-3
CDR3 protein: CAISVGQGTQPQHF

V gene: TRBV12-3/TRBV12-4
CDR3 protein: CASSETGGLEAFF

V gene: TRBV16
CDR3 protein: CASSPYGTYNEQFF

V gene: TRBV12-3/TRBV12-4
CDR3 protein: CASRRGRAGDTQYF

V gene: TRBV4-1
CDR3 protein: CASSPIVTRDPLYGYTF

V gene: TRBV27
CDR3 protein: CASSIPGQGVYEQYF

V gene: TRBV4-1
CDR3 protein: CASSQDGTGGSTEAFF